This is a list of T cell receptor beta chains from one sample in a study of CD8 T cells in ankylosing spondylitis. Using its own MiXCR run on the 5' RACE reads, TCRdb lists one record per CDR3 protein. Here the sample spans some 240,000 distinct CDR3 sequences, 15% to 20% being singletons. Sequenced sample: blood, either unsorted or a sorted T cell fraction (not recorded which). The receptors shown here come from a male donor with ankylosing spondylitis or in good health (not recorded which). Each CDR3 is given with its conserved first and last residue. The order of the fields is V gene, J gene, D gene, clone size, CDR3 DNA, CDR3 protein. The D gene is left open where the match is weak. Size is stated for part of the rows, as once, few or many counts, or as a class when the clone is expanded.

TRBV29-1,TRBJ2-2,NA,NA,TGCAGCGCACTAGGGCTAGAAAACACCGGGGAGCTGTTTTTT,CSALGLENTGELFF
TRBV4-1,TRBJ2-5,NA,few,TGCGCCAGCAGCCAAGGGCCGATCAGGGGAGGCGAGACCCAGTACTTC,CASSQGPIRGGETQYF
TRBV4-1,TRBJ1-5,NA,NA,TGCGCCAGCAGCCCGTGGGGGGATGGAGGCAATCAGCCCCAGCATTTT,CASSPWGDGGNQPQHF
TRBV3-1,TRBJ2-1,NA,NA,TGTGCCAGCAGACAGGGTGGCGAGCAGTTCTTC,CASRQGGEQFF
TRBV12-3/TRBV12-4,TRBJ1-2,NA,few,TGTGCCAGCAGTCCCCCTCTGGAAGGGGGCTACACCTTC,CASSPPLEGGYTF
TRBV5-6,TRBJ2-3,NA,NA,TGTGCCAGCAGCTTACCCACAGATACGCAGTATTTT,CASSLPTDTQYF
TRBV5-6,TRBJ2-1,NA,many,TGTGCCAGCAGCTTGGCCGGCGGTAGCCTCAGGAGCTCCTACAATGAGCAGTTCTTC,CASSLAGGSLRSSYNEQFF
TRBV9,TRBJ2-2,NA,few,TGTGCCAGCAGCGCGACTAGATCGAACACCGGGGAGCTGTTTTTT,CASSATRSNTGELFF
TRBV7-3,TRBJ1-1,NA,few,TGTGCCAGCAGCCCGCCGGGGACCCGCGAAGCTTTCTTT,CASSPPGTREAFF
TRBV7-7,TRBJ2-1,TRBD2,many,TGTGCTAGCAGCTTAGGTCCTAGCGCGGGAGGTTTGCATGAGCAGTTCTTC,CASSLGPSAGGLHEQFF
TRBV6-1,TRBJ2-5,NA,few,TGTGCCAGCACAGGGGAGTTTGGGGAGACCCAGTACTTC,CASTGEFGETQYF
TRBV27,TRBJ1-2,NA,NA,TGTGCCACCTCGACAGGAAACTATGGCTACACCTTC,CATSTGNYGYTF
TRBV29-1,TRBJ2-5,NA,NA,TGCAGCGTTGCCCCGCGTGGGGAGACCCAGTACTTC,CSVAPRGETQYF
TRBV5-1,TRBJ2-7,TRBD2,many,TGCGCCAGCAGCCCCGATAGCGGGAGGACCTCCTACGAGCAGTACTTC,CASSPDSGRTSYEQYF
TRBV25-1,TRBJ2-7,TRBD1,NA,TGTGCCAGCCTCGGACAGGGCTCCTACGAGCAGTACTTC,CASLGQGSYEQYF
TRBV20-1,TRBJ2-7,NA,NA,TGCAGTGCCATGGACAGTTACAGCTCCTACGAGCAGTACTTC,CSAMDSYSSYEQYF
TRBV29-1,TRBJ2-7,TRBD1,many,TGCAGCGCCCGGACGGGACAGGGGGCTTACGAGCAGTACTTC,CSARTGQGAYEQYF
TRBV12-3/TRBV12-4,TRBJ2-4,NA,many,TGTGCCAGCAGTTTTTCCGGAGGGGGGGACATTCAGTACTTC,CASSFSGGGDIQYF
TRBV10-2,TRBJ2-5,TRBD2,few,TGCGCCAGCAGTGAGTGGACTAGCGGGGGCGAGACCCAGTACTTC,CASSEWTSGGETQYF
TRBV30,TRBJ2-7,TRBD1,once,TGTGCCTGGGAAACAGGGGGCTACGAGCAGTACTTC,CAWETGGYEQYF
TRBV11-2,TRBJ2-1,TRBD2,few,TGTGCCAGCAGCTTAGCCGGGTGGGAGGGCCGTTTCAATGAGCAGTTCTTC,CASSLAGWEGRFNEQFF
TRBV29-1,TRBJ2-7,TRBD2,many,TGCAGCGTCGGTGGACTAGCGGGTTCCTACGAGCAGTACTTC,CSVGGLAGSYEQYF
TRBV29-1,TRBJ2-2,NA,NA,TGCAGCGTCGGGGGACACATGCCCGGGGAGCTGTTTTTT,CSVGGHMPGELFF
TRBV7-2,TRBJ2-1,TRBD2,NA,TGTGCCAGCAGCCCATTAGCGGGAGTCCCGGCCTATGGGCAGTTCTTC,CASSPLAGVPAYGQFF
TRBV11-2,TRBJ2-6,NA,NA,TGTGCCAGCAGCTTACAGACCAGCTCTGGGGCCAACGTCCTGACTTTC,CASSLQTSSGANVLTF
TRBV7-8,TRBJ2-7,NA,few,TGTGCCAGCAGCCAAGCCTGGGCAGAGGAGCAGTACTTC,CASSQAWAEEQYF
TRBV20-1,TRBJ1-1,NA,NA,TGCAGTGCTAGAGGGGAAATGAACACTGAAGCTTTCTTT,CSARGEMNTEAFF
TRBV18,TRBJ2-2,NA,NA,TGTGCCAGCTCACCACTAAGGGAAACCGGGGAGCTGTTTTTT,CASSPLRETGELFF
TRBV12-3/TRBV12-4,TRBJ2-7,TRBD2,NA,TGTGCCAGCAGTTCACTAGCGGGAGAGTACGAGCAGTACTTC,CASSSLAGEYEQYF
TRBV7-6,TRBJ2-1,TRBD2,few,TGTGCCAGCAGTCGAGAAGCGGGAGCGTCCTACAATGAGCAGTTCTTC,CASSREAGASYNEQFF
TRBV20-1,TRBJ2-7,TRBD1,many,TGCAGTGCTAGGACAGGGAGCTCCTACGAGCAGTACTTC,CSARTGSSYEQYF
TRBV3-1,TRBJ2-5,TRBD2,few,TGTGCCACCTCCAACGTGTTCACTAGCGGGGCCCAAGAGACCCAGTACTTC,CATSNVFTSGAQETQYF
TRBV5-1,TRBJ2-5,NA,many,TGCGCCAGCAGCGGCCTCCCCGGGGGCGAAGAGACCCAGTACTTC,CASSGLPGGEETQYF
TRBV12-3/TRBV12-4,TRBJ2-1,TRBD2,NA,TGTGCCAGCAGTTGGGCGGGAGGGCCCGACAATGAGCAGTTCTTC,CASSWAGGPDNEQFF
TRBV29-1,TRBJ2-5,TRBD1,NA,TGCAGCGTTGAGCCGAGACAGGGGGCTTGGGAGACCCAGTACTTC,CSVEPRQGAWETQYF
TRBV29-1,TRBJ1-2,NA,NA,TGCAGCGTTGATTTTGGGGCAGGGTGGGCCTATGGCTACACCTTC,CSVDFGAGWAYGYTF
TRBV12-3/TRBV12-4,TRBJ1-5,NA,many,TGTGCCAGCAGTTTGGGGCCAAATAGCAATCAGCCCCAGCATTTT,CASSLGPNSNQPQHF
TRBV27,TRBJ2-7,TRBD2,NA,TGTGCCAGCAGTTTAAAGTTAGCGGGCTACTACGAGCAGTACTTC,CASSLKLAGYYEQYF
TRBV4-3,TRBJ2-3,NA,few,TGCGCCAGCAGCCAACGGTCCTTCGCAAGCACAGATACGCAGTATTTT,CASSQRSFASTDTQYF
TRBV7-2,TRBJ1-1,NA,few,TGTGCCAGCAGCTTAGTACAGGGCAACCGGGACACTGAAGCTTTCTTT,CASSLVQGNRDTEAFF
TRBV7-9,TRBJ2-5,NA,NA,TGTGCCAGCAGCTTAAGTAATGCGGGACAAGAGACCCAGTACTTC,CASSLSNAGQETQYF
TRBV7-9,TRBJ2-3,NA,NA,TGTGCCAGCAGCAATAGCCCAACAGATACGCAGTATTTT,CASSNSPTDTQYF
TRBV11-2,TRBJ2-1,TRBD2,NA,TGTGCCAGCAGCTCCCCGGGACTAGCGGGGAGCCTCTACAATGAGCAGTTCTTC,CASSSPGLAGSLYNEQFF
TRBV20-1,TRBJ2-7,NA,NA,TGCAGTGCAGTGGGACCGCCCTACGAGCAGTACTTC,CSAVGPPYEQYF
TRBV27,TRBJ2-7,TRBD1,many,TGTGCCAGCAGTTCGGGACAGAGCTCCTACGAGCAGTACTTC,CASSSGQSSYEQYF
TRBV27,TRBJ2-7,NA,few,TGTGCCAGCCACCCCCTCGGCCCCTACGAGCAGTACTTC,CASHPLGPYEQYF
TRBV25-1,TRBJ1-1,NA,many,TGTGCCAGCAGTGAATGGCCGGATGCCTCCAACATGAACACTGAAGCTTTCTTT,CASSEWPDASNMNTEAFF
TRBV27,TRBJ2-1,NA,few,TGTGCCAGCAGTTTATCTGTTTCAACCCCTTCCAATGAGCAGTTCTTC,CASSLSVSTPSNEQFF
TRBV5-1,TRBJ2-5,TRBD2,many,TGCGCCAGCAGCGCTCGGACTAGCGGATCCCAAGAGACCCAGTACTTC,CASSARTSGSQETQYF
TRBV20-1,TRBJ2-1,NA,few,TGCAGTGCTAGAAATGGGGCGCGGGTGAGACAGTTCTTC,CSARNGARVRQFF
TRBV7-8,TRBJ2-7,TRBD1,NA,TGTGCCAGCAACACCGGGACAGGGTTCTACGAGCAGTACTTC,CASNTGTGFYEQYF
TRBV27,TRBJ2-7,TRBD1,few,TGTGCCAGCAGTTCCCTCGGGACAGGGGCTCTCGAGCAGTACTTC,CASSSLGTGALEQYF
TRBV3-1,TRBJ2-7,TRBD2,many,TGTGCCAGCAGCTACGAAGCGGGGAGCTCCTACGAGCAGTACTTC,CASSYEAGSSYEQYF
TRBV5-6,TRBJ2-7,TRBD2,many,TGTGCCAGCAGCTTAACTAGCGGGAGTCACGAGCAGTACTTC,CASSLTSGSHEQYF
TRBV7-8,TRBJ2-3,NA,NA,TGTGCCAGCAGCTTAGAGGCGGGGACCACAGATACGCAGTATTTT,CASSLEAGTTDTQYF
TRBV4-1,TRBJ2-3,NA,NA,TGCGCCAGCAGCCAAGAGGGACTGTATGGCACAGATACGCAGTATTTT,CASSQEGLYGTDTQYF
TRBV4-2,TRBJ2-7,TRBD2,few,TGTGCCAGCAGCCAAGAGTTGCAGCGGGATAAACCGTCCTACGAGCAGTACTTC,CASSQELQRDKPSYEQYF
TRBV12-3/TRBV12-4,TRBJ1-2,NA,NA,TGTGCCAGCAGTTTAGCGGTAGGGGGGTACGATGGCTACACCTTC,CASSLAVGGYDGYTF
TRBV5-1,TRBJ1-1,NA,few,TGCGCCAGCAGCTTGGGTCCTGGGAATTTCGGAAACACTGAAGCTTTCTTT,CASSLGPGNFGNTEAFF